The clone carrying this TCR beta chain was observed a few times. Authors' data handling: Nucleated cell number was recorded as an estimate derived from reference gene primer amplification. Only in-frame clones appear in the TCRdb table, and some are missing; sequencing was by immunoSEQ multiplex PCR. V, J and clone size reflect that table, while D and trimming were determined from the DNA. In the table there are 90,000 to 120,000 clones, 85% to 95% of which are singletons. The data belong to a study of blood T cell repertoires in COVID-19. Study overall: Samples of COVID-19 (acute and convalescent) were obtained from the United States, Italy and Spain. The analysed material was cDNA or gDNA that came from T cells, B-cell-depleted T cells, or PBMCs.

The V gene's germline CDR1 is LGHDT and CDR2 YNNKEL (reference sequence). V shed 3 bases and J shed 5 bases, with 10 bases lying between them. The length of the CDR3 is 14 residues. This clonotype was obtained from a woman aged 25 to 45 with acute or convalescent COVID-19. This chain connects TRBV3-1 (or the pseudogene TRBV3-2) to TRBJ2-2; the D is unclear. The specimen sequenced was peripheral blood. CDR3 bases: TGTGCCAGCAGCCATTTTCAGGAAACCGGGGAGCTGTTTTTT. This sequence encodes CASSHFQETGELFF.